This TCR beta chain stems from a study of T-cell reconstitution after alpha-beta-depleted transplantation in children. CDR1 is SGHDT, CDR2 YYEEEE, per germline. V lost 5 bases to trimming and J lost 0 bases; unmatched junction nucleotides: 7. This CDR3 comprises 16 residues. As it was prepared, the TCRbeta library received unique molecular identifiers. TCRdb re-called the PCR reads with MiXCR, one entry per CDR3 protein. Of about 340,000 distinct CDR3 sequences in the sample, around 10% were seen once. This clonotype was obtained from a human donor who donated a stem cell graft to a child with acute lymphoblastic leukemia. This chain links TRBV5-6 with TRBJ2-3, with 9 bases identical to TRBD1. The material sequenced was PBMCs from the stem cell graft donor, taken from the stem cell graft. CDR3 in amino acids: CASSLGTGLSTDTQYF. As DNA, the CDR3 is TGTGCCAGCAGTCTGGGGACAGGGCTTAGCACAGATACGCAGTATTTT. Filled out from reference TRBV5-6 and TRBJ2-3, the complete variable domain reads DAGVTQSPTHLIKTRGQQVTLRCSPKSGHDTVSWYQQALGQGPQFIFQYYEEEERQRGNFPDRFSGHQFPNYSSELNVNALLLGDSALYLCASSLGTGLSTDTQYFGPGTRLTVL.